This T cell receptor (beta chain) stems from a study of blood T cell repertoires in COVID-19. Study as a whole: Acute-phase and convalescent COVID-19 samples originated in the United States, Italy and Spain. The cDNA or gDNA used as material had been derived from T cells, B-cell-depleted T cells, or PBMCs.

In the authors' methods: Researchers report that nucleated cell counts were estimated from reference gene primer amplification. The table came from immunoSEQ multiplex PCR; TCRdb's copy has only in-frame clones and leaves some out. V and J calls and clone size are copied from that table; D and trimming were computed from the DNA. This sample has around 310,000 clones, with roughly 90% found just once. J was trimmed by 8 bases and V by 3 bases; bases with no gene match: 2. The CDR3 has 14 amino acids. Germline V CDR1 and CDR2: KGHSH, LQKENI. Material for sequencing was peripheral blood. The chain recombines TRBV18 with TRBJ2-1, with TRBD2 identical over 12 bases. This clonotype originated in a woman in her fifties or sixties with active or convalescent COVID-19. The CDR3 DNA reads as TGTGCCAGCTCACCGGGACTAGCGGGTGATGAGCAGTTCTTC. Translation: CASSPGLAGDEQFF. The whole variable domain, remainder taken from reference TRBV18 and TRBJ2-1, is NAGVMQNPRHLVRRRGQEARLRCSPMKGHSHVYWYRQLPEEGLKFMVYLQKENIIDESGMPKERFSAEFPKEGPSILRIQQVVRGDSAAYFCASSPGLAGDEQFFGPGTRLTVL.